This passage covers 31 T cell receptor beta chains from one sample sequenced in a study of regulatory T cells in long-lasting Graves disease. Both iRepertoire HTBI primers and Arm-PCR of CDR3 regions were used to build the TCR beta libraries. A single record per CDR3 protein comes from TCRdb applying MiXCR to the multiplex PCR reads. Among 410,000 or so distinct CDR3 sequences listed, 14% to 15% were seen once. Time point defined: newly diagnosed GD, antithyroid drugs for less than 3 months. PBMCs provided the RNA from which the TCR library was made. The sample was also linked to a second study, of T cells in Graves' hyperthyroidism and ophthalmopathy.

Here the sequenced sample was peripheral blood mononuclear cells (PBMCs), taken at new diagnosis, from a patient treated with antithyroid drugs. The receptors were sampled from a woman aged 25-40 years with Graves disease.

This clonotype was counted only a few times. This chain joins TRBV19 and TRBJ1-5; D may be TRBD1 (5 bases). With 7 bases removed from V and 5 bases from J, the gap between germline ends came to 18 bases. The CDR3 is made up of 15 amino acids. Germline loops: CDR1 LNHDA, CDR2 SQIVND (reference sequence). CDR3 DNA: TGTGCCAGTACCCATGGTGGGGGAAAGGATCAGCCCCAGCATTTT. This gives the protein CASTHGGGKDQPQHF.

This clonotype turned up a few times. V and J are TRBV30 and TRBJ1-3; no definite D call. Germline CDR1 reads GTSNPN; CDR2 reads SVGIG (reference sequence). There are 14 residues in the CDR3. Deletions cut 0 bases from V and 0 bases from J, with 6 bases between. CDR3 loop: CAWSVVSSGNTIYF. In DNA, the CDR3 is TGTGCCTGGAGTGTAGTGAGCTCTGGAAACACCATATATTTT.

Here the CDR3 reads CASRWGQDGNTIYF. The CDR3 DNA is TGTGCCAGCAGGTGGGGACAGGACGGAAACACCATATATTTT. The chain employs TRBV5-8 and TRBJ1-3; TRBD1 matches 8 bases. The CDR3 has 14 amino acids. Looked up from germline, CDR1 is SGHTS and CDR2 is YDEGEE. Losses at the gene ends were 5 bases for V and 4 bases for J; bases not matched to a gene: 5.

This clonotype was picked up many times. The chain uses TRBV2 and TRBJ1-1; possibly TRBD1 for D (5 bases). Germline assignment: CDR1 SNHLY and CDR2 FYNNEI. The V end was cut by 2 bases, the J end by 11 bases, with 15 bases between. The CDR3 has 13 residues. Written as DNA, the CDR3 is TGTGCCAGCAGTGAATTGGGGGGGTACGTTGCTTTCTTT. Translation: CASSELGGYVAFF.

In its sample, this clonotype was seen a few times. The rearrangement links TRBV9 to TRBJ1-4; D ambiguous. The CDR3 has 12 amino acids. The germline V gene encodes CDR1 SGDLS and CDR2 YYNGEE. V lost 4 bases, J lost 6 bases, and 7 bases lay in between. The CDR3 DNA is TGTGCCAGCAGCCCCCCGGATGAAAAACTGTTTTTT. This translates into CASSPPDEKLFF. Full variable domain (missing parts from reference TRBV9 and TRBJ1-4): DSGVTQTPKHLITATGQRVTLRCSPRSGDLSVYWYQQSLDQGLQFLIQYYNGEERAKGNILERFSAQQFPDLHSELNLSSLELGDSALYFCASSPPDEKLFFGSGTQLSVL.

Remarks on this clonotype: A read error may account for a junction end that differs from germline. In nucleotides, the CDR3 is TGTGCCACCAGCAGAGAAATTCGGACGGAGCTGTTCTTC. This encodes CATSREIRTELFF. The chain employs TRBV15 and TRBJ2-1; no clear D gene. CDR3 length equals 13 residues. Per germline, CDR1 LNHNV and CDR2 YYDKDF (reference sequence).

The table lists this clonotype with many counts. The chain has TRBV10-3 and TRBJ1-2; 9 bases align to TRBD1. With 10 bases clipped from V and 6 bases from J, the junction kept 12 bases outside the gene matches. Germline lookup yields CDR1 ENHRY and CDR2 SYGVKD. The CDR3 spans 14 residues. This CDR3 is CATHRGQGIDGYTF. The CDR3, as DNA: TGTGCCACACACCGGGGACAGGGAATTGATGGCTACACCTTC.

This clonotype was found a few times. The chain recombines TRBV6-4 with TRBJ1-5; no firm D call. This CDR3 spans 10 amino acids. From germline, CDR1 is MRHNA and CDR2 SNTAGT. The V end was cut by 6 bases, the J end by 7 bases, with 4 bases between. The CDR3 DNA reads as TGTGCCAGCAGAATACAGCCCCAGCATTTT. Translated: CASRIQPQHF.

The chain combines TRBV19 with TRBJ2-5; D might be TRBD1 (5 bases). Trimming stripped 4 bases from V and 6 bases from J, with 15 bases between. Germline V gene sequence: CDR1 LNHDA, CDR2 SQIVND (reference sequence). The CDR3 totals 14 residues. Here the CDR3 DNA reads TGTGCCAGTAGTACTGGGGCAGGGTGGCAGACCCAGTACTTC. Protein: CASSTGAGWQTQYF.

Ten or more counts support this clonotype. The V gene is TRBV2, the J gene TRBJ2-7; tentatively, D is TRBD2 (5 bases). V was trimmed by 2 bases and J by 7 bases, leaving 18 bases between them. This CDR3 is built from 15 residues. Germline V gives CDR1 SNHLY, CDR2 FYNNEI. The CDR3 nucleotides read TGTGCCAGCAGTGAACGGAGCGGAGGCCTAACGGAGCAGTACTTC. Amino acid sequence: CASSERSGGLTEQYF.

The chain joins TRBV6-1 to TRBJ2-7, with 9 bases aligning to TRBD2. Germline-derived CDR1 and CDR2 are MNHNS and SASEGT. V gave up 6 bases and J gave up 6 bases; unmatched junction bases: 12. The CDR3 is 15 amino acids. CDR3 protein: CASRRIAGDPSEQYF. The DNA for the CDR3 is TGTGCCAGCAGGCGAATAGCGGGAGATCCCTCCGAGCAGTACTTC.

This clonotype has just a few counts. The rearrangement links TRBV27 to TRBJ1-1; 9 bases match TRBD1. The trim removed 6 bases at V and 4 bases at J, leaving 6 bases unmatched. The CDR3 loop spans 14 amino acids. The germline CDR1 and CDR2 sequences are MNHEY and SMNVEV (reference sequence). CDR3 residues: CASSGTGKGTEAFF. For the CDR3, the DNA is TGTGCCAGCAGCGGGACAGGGAAGGGCACTGAAGCTTTCTTT.

The sample holds a few counts of this clonotype. The rearrangement joins TRBV12-3 or TRBV12-4 to TRBJ2-6; tentatively, D is TRBD1 (6 bases). CDR3 length: 18 amino acids. V was shortened by 4 bases and J by 4 bases, with 20 bases between the two germline ends. The CDR3 sequence is CASSYETVPGAGANVLTF. CDR3 sequence (DNA): TGTGCCAGCAGTTACGAAACAGTTCCAGGGGCCGGGGCCAACGTCCTGACTTTC.

This clonotype has more than one count but fewer than ten. The gene calls are TRBV18 and TRBJ2-7; D perhaps matches TRBD1 (5 bases). The ends were cut back, 4 bases at V and 0 bases at J, with 13 bases in the middle. Germline CDR1 is KGHSH and CDR2 is LQKENI. CDR3 size: 15 residues. The CDR3 nucleotides read TGTGCCAGCTCACAACCGGCAGGGATCTCCTACGAGCAGTACTTC. Translating gives CASSQPAGISYEQYF.

This clonotype was seen more than once but under ten times. This sequence joins TRBV10-1 and TRBJ1-1; D gene unclear. Trimming left V 1 base short and J 0 bases short, with 3 bases between. The CDR3 length is 13 residues. CDR1 is WNHNN and CDR2 is SYGVQD in the germline V gene (reference sequence). The CDR3 sequence: CASSEFVNTEAFF. CDR3 in DNA: TGCGCCAGCAGTGAGTTTGTGAACACTGAAGCTTTCTTT.

A few counts support this clonotype. The chain combines TRBV6-1 with TRBJ2-1; 9 bases match TRBD2. The junction had 5 bases not matched to a gene; V was cut back by 5 bases and J by 9 bases. CDR3 size: 13 residues. Per germline, CDR1 MNHNS and CDR2 SASEGT. The CDR3 sequence is CASSLLAGSEQFF. The CDR3 bases are TGTGCCAGCAGTCTTCTAGCGGGGAGTGAGCAGTTCTTC.

This clonotype was observed a single time. This chain uses TRBV7-9 with TRBJ2-5, with 8 bases aligning to TRBD2. The CDR3 is made up of 15 amino acids. Germline CDR1 reads SEHNR; CDR2 reads FQNEAQ (reference sequence). With 8 bases clipped from V and 2 bases from J, the junction kept 10 bases outside the gene matches. The CDR3 nucleotides are TGTGCCAGCCCCCTACTACTAGCGGAGCAAGAGACCCAGTACTTC. Encoded protein: CASPLLLAEQETQYF.

Ten or more counts support this clonotype. This chain joins TRBV10-1 and TRBJ2-3; 8 nucleotides match TRBD2. The CDR3 covers 17 residues. V dropped 2 bases and J dropped 1; count of bases not matched to a gene: 8. Looked up from germline, CDR1 is WNHNN and CDR2 is SYGVQD (reference sequence). In DNA, the CDR3 is TGCGCCAGCAGTGAGCCCCGGCCAGCGGGAGGCACAGATACGCAGTATTTT. It specifies CASSEPRPAGGTDTQYF.

This clonotype has just a few counts. A junction end diverges from the germline sequence, so it may reflect a read error. The gene calls are TRBV5-6 and TRBJ2-2; 7 bases are a match to TRBD1. The CDR3 is 16 amino acids. From germline, CDR1 is SGHDT and CDR2 YYEEEE. The CDR3 nucleotides are TGTGCCAGCAGTTTGGATGGGACAGTGTCGAGTTGGGAGCTGTTTTTT. It specifies CASSLDGTVSSWELFF.

This clonotype has at least ten counts. The chain has TRBV6-2 or TRBV6-3 and TRBJ2-2; no clear D. In germline, CDR1 is MNHEY, CDR2 SVGEGT. The CDR3 runs to 16 residues. Trimming cost V 5 bases and J 1 base, with 14 bases left between them. CDR3 sequence (DNA): TGTGCCAGCAGTGAAATAGGCCTTAGGAACACCGGGGAGCTGTTTTTT. As protein: CASSEIGLRNTGELFF.

This chain links TRBV27 with TRBJ1-5; D might be TRBD1 (6 bases). The CDR3 runs to 15 residues. Germline loops: CDR1 MNHEY, CDR2 SMNVEV (reference sequence). The ends were cut back, 4 bases at V and 1 base at J, with 11 bases in the middle. In DNA form, the CDR3 reads TGTGCCAGCAGTTCAGGGGAGCAGAGCAATCAGCCCCAGCATTTT. Translation gives CASSSGEQSNQPQHF.

As regards this clonotype: Since a much larger clone is just one base distant, this may be a read error. The J gene is TRBJ2-3, the V gene TRBV28; D possibly uses TRBD1 or TRBD2 (5 bases each). The V gene's germline CDR1 is MDHEN and CDR2 SYDVKM. V lost 6 bases to trimming and J lost 1 base, with 14 bases between them. This CDR3 is built from 15 residues. CDR3 DNA: TGTGCCAGCAGAGACCGGGACCTTGGCACAGATACGCAGTATTTT. Amino acids: CASRDRDLGTDTQYF.

Many counts were recorded for this clonotype. This rearrangement joins TRBV11-2 to TRBJ2-1; 8 bases are shared with TRBD2. CDR3 length: 15 amino acids. Looked up from germline, CDR1 is SGHAT and CDR2 is FQNNGV. V was clipped by 2 bases and J by 6 bases; unmatched bases: 6. The CDR3 DNA is TGTGCCAGCAGCTTACCCAGCGGGAGTTTCAATGAGCAGTTCTTC. As protein: CASSLPSGSFNEQFF.

This clonotype was counted at least ten times. The chain employs TRBV6-2 or TRBV6-3 and TRBJ2-1; D is possibly TRBD2 (6 bases). The germline gives CDR1 MNHEY, CDR2 SVGEGT. Trimming left V 6 bases short and J 6 bases short, with 18 bases between. The CDR3 sequence is 15 residues long. DNA of the CDR3: TGTGCCAGCAGCACAGGTGGGCTAGCGTTCAATGAGCAGTTCTTC. Its protein product is CASSTGGLAFNEQFF.

This clonotype was seen repeatedly, ten times or more. The rearrangement joins TRBV5-1 to TRBJ2-7; 10 positions match TRBD2. V shed 4 bases and J 2 bases; nucleotides not matched to a gene: 9. Germline assignment: CDR1 SGHRS and CDR2 YFSETQ. CDR3 size: 16 residues. The CDR3 bases are TGCGCCAGCAGCCGAACCGGGACTAGCGCGACCTACGAGCAGTACTTC. This codes for CASSRTGTSATYEQYF.

This clonotype was recorded many times. A junction boundary mismatches the germline segment, possibly from a read error. The chain is built from TRBV7-9 and TRBJ2-2; 8 nucleotides match TRBD2. The V gene's germline CDR1 is SEHNR and CDR2 FQNEAQ (reference sequence). CDR3 length: 15 residues. The CDR3 loop reads CASSPHSGNAGELFF. In nucleotides, the CDR3 is TGTGCCAGCAGCCCTCATAGCGGGAACGCCGGGGAGCTGTTTTTT.

Comments on this clonotype: A much larger clone lies one base from this, so it may be a read error. The V call is TRBV28, the J call TRBJ2-7; no clear D gene. V was shortened by 4 bases and J by 10 bases, with 11 bases between the two germline ends. The CDR3 extends over 11 amino acids. Germline lookup yields CDR1 MDHEN and CDR2 SYDVKM. The CDR3 DNA sequence: TGTGCCAGCAGTTACCTCGGCCCTCAGTACTTC. Protein sequence: CASSYLGPQYF.

This clonotype showed up just a few times. The genes are TRBV30 and TRBJ2-3; D remains unclear. The CDR3 loop spans 12 amino acids. Germline-derived CDR1 and CDR2 are GTSNPN and SVGIG (reference sequence). V was pared by 3 bases and J by 4 bases, with 8 bases between. The CDR3 nucleotides are TGTGCCTGGAGCCATAAGGCAGATACGCAGTATTTT. It yields the protein CAWSHKADTQYF.

At least ten counts were recorded for this clonotype. The V gene is TRBV5-1, the J gene TRBJ2-3; D uncertain. The germline V gene encodes CDR1 SGHRS and CDR2 YFSETQ. This CDR3 has 15 amino acids. V gave up 0 bases and J gave up 0 bases, with 8 bases separating them. The DNA for the CDR3 is TGCGCCAGCAGCTTGGGGTTCTCCAGCACAGATACGCAGTATTTT. Protein: CASSLGFSSTDTQYF.

This clonotype has a count of ten or more. The V call is TRBV4-1, the J call TRBJ2-5, with 8 bases fitting TRBD2. Trimming at V came to 2 bases and at J to 5 bases, leaving 7 bases not matched to a gene. This CDR3 contains 15 residues. Germline V gives CDR1 MGHRA, CDR2 YSYEKL. CDR3 sequence reads: CASSQLGLAGETQYF. The CDR3 nucleotides are TGCGCCAGCAGCCAACTCGGACTAGCCGGTGAGACCCAGTACTTC.

This clonotype was observed a handful of times. The chain recombines TRBV5-5 with TRBJ2-5; D tentatively reads TRBD1 or TRBD2 (5 bases each). CDR3 length equals 13 residues. Germline values: CDR1 SGHKS, CDR2 YYEKEE (reference sequence). V was trimmed by 3 bases and J by 5 bases, leaving 11 bases between them. The CDR3 DNA is TGTGCCAGCAGCTCAGGGACGGGGGAGACCCAGTACTTC. It is translated as CASSSGTGETQYF.